Listed here is a single T cell receptor (beta chain). The antigen is undetermined. This specimen comes from a study of T cells after yellow fever vaccination. Study-wide points: Researchers cautioned that FACS-sorted repertoires could harbor abundant clonotypes contaminating from the bulk population.

Each CDR3 protein gets one entry after TCRdb re-called the 5' RACE reads with MiXCR. The data show about 500,000 distinct CDR3 sequences, roughly a sixth seen once. Trimming stripped 1 base from V and 0 bases from J, with 13 bases between. CDR1 and CDR2 (germline): SGHRS, YFSETQ. CDR3 length: 16 residues. The source was PBMCs, collected around 5 days after the first yellow fever vaccination. The chain links TRBV5-1 to TRBJ1-2; D unresolved. The receptor comes from a young man who received the YFV17D yellow fever vaccine. DNA of the CDR3: TGCGCCAGCAGCTTGAGAGGAGGAGGGTCTAACTATGGCTACACCTTC. It codes for CASSLRGGGSNYGYTF.